These 32 T cell receptor beta chains were sequenced from one sample in a study of T cells after yellow fever vaccination (dated by TCRdb to between 2017 and 2020). Preparation of the library involved 5' RACE. The run used an Illumina NovaSeq 6000. TCRdb reran the public reads through fastp at Q25 and MiXCR, keeping productive beta chains. Rows are unified per CDR3 protein, each entry keeping the most common DNA and genes. The sample yields 250,000 to 300,000 distinct CDR3 sequences; 7.5% to 9% were counted once. The ten largest clones add up to 3% to 3.5% of the sample. Reading the label with the study, this specimen's treatment or condition is: live attenuated yellow fever vaccine strain. The source was CD4+ T cells sorted from PBMCs, collected 5 days after the yellow fever booster vaccination. The source of these receptors is a man aged 18 to 29 who received the YFV17D yellow fever vaccine.

As to this clonotype: A much more abundant neighbour one base away suggests this may be a read error. CDR3 loop: CASSFGDSGANTDTQYF. In DNA, the CDR3 is TGCGCCAGCAGCTTTGGGGATAGCGGGGCTAACACAGATACGCAGTATTTT. The chain employs TRBV5-1 and TRBJ2-3; TRBD2 aligns across 8 bases. Germline trimming cut 2 bases from V and 2 bases from J; bases unmatched to any gene: 10. Germline CDR1 is SGHRS and CDR2 is YFSETQ. The CDR3 spans 17 residues. The whole variable domain, filled in from reference TRBV5-1 and TRBJ2-3, reads KAGVTQTPRYLIKTRGQQVTLSCSPISGHRSVSWYQQTPGQGLQFLFEYFSETQRNKGNFPGRFSGRQFSNSRSEMNVSTLELGDSALYLCASSFGDSGANTDTQYFGPGTRLTVL.

This clonotype was detected a few times. J is TRBJ2-2 and V is TRBV19; tentatively, D is TRBD1 (5 bases). The CDR3 loop spans 15 amino acids. Germline CDR1 and CDR2: LNHDA and SQIVND (reference sequence). The V end lost 6 bases, the J end lost 1 base, and 12 bases lay between the germline ends. The CDR3 region is CASSRFRGNTGELFF. The CDR3 DNA sequence: TGTGCCAGTAGCCGCTTTAGGGGGAACACCGGGGAGCTGTTTTTT.

This clonotype was seen only once. The chain links TRBV6-5 to TRBJ1-5; D is ambiguous. Deletions cut 4 bases from V and 0 bases from J, with 7 bases between. The CDR3 consists of 14 residues. CDR1 and CDR2 from the germline V gene are MNHEY and SVGAGI. CDR3 protein: CASSFLGSNQPQHF. The CDR3 DNA is TGTGCCAGCAGTTTCCTGGGTAGCAATCAGCCCCAGCATTTT.

In this sample, this clonotype turned up many times. The chain couples TRBV24-1 to TRBJ2-2; 8 positions agree with TRBD1. Losses at the gene ends were 2 bases for V and 2 bases for J; bases not matched to a gene: 3. From germline, CDR1 is KGHDR and CDR2 SFDVKD. The CDR3 is 16 amino acids. The CDR3 here is CATSDYGQGNTGELFF. CDR3 coding DNA: TGTGCCACCAGTGATTATGGACAGGGAAACACCGGGGAGCTGTTTTTT.

The V call is TRBV18, the J call TRBJ1-5; D is unclear. Germline CDR1 is KGHSH and CDR2 is LQKENI. Trimming pared 6 bases from V and 1 base from J, leaving 13 bases between. The CDR3 spans 15 residues. CDR3 in DNA: TGTGCCAGCTCTCGCAGCGGCCGAAGCAATCAGCCCCAGCATTTT. Protein sequence: CASSRSGRSNQPQHF.

This sequence joins TRBV5-6 and TRBJ1-2; D perhaps matches TRBD1 (5 bases). This CDR3 region has 15 residues. Trimming pared 0 bases from V and 4 bases from J, leaving 13 bases between. CDR1 and CDR2 from the germline V gene are SGHDT and YYEEEE. DNA of the CDR3: TGTGCCAGCAGCTTGGCAGGCGGGGCCCCCTATGGCTACACCTTC. Its protein product is CASSLAGGAPYGYTF. Filled out from reference TRBV5-6 and TRBJ1-2, the complete variable domain reads DAGVTQSPTHLIKTRGQQVTLRCSPKSGHDTVSWYQQALGQGPQFIFQYYEEEERQRGNFPDRFSGHQFPNYSSELNVNALLLGDSALYLCASSLAGGAPYGYTFGSGTRLTVV.

This clonotype occurred a few times. The chain combines TRBV7-3 with TRBJ2-5; the D is unclear. There are 13 residues in the CDR3. Between the trimmed V and J ends, which lost 1 base and 4 bases, there was a span of 7 bases. CDR1 and CDR2 (germline): SGHTA, FQGTGA. For the CDR3, the DNA is TGTGCCAGCAGCTTAAAGATGCGAGAGACCCAGTACTTC. It yields the protein CASSLKMRETQYF.

This clonotype was observed at least ten times. The chain carries TRBV6-5 and TRBJ1-6; no clear D. This CDR3 has 12 amino acids. Germline V gene data show CDR1 as MNHEY and CDR2 as SVGAGI. V lost 8 bases and J 4 bases, leaving 6 bases between the germline ends. The CDR3, as DNA: TGTGCCAGCCGCAGTTATAATTCACCCCTCCACTTT. It specifies CASRSYNSPLHF.

This clonotype was detected a few times. The J gene is TRBJ1-5, the V gene TRBV7-8; a weak D match, TRBD1 (6 bases). The germline V gene encodes CDR1 SGHVS and CDR2 FQNEAQ. This CDR3 region has 13 residues. V dropped 5 bases and J dropped 7 bases, with 12 bases sitting between them. The DNA for the CDR3 is TGTGCCAGCAGCCGACAGGTGGACCAGCCCCAGCATTTT. The encoded protein is CASSRQVDQPQHF.

This clonotype was seen ten or more times. The chain combines TRBV7-2 with TRBJ2-5; TRBD1 might be the D (6 bases). The V gene lost 5 bases and the J gene lost 5 bases, with 15 bases spanning the gap. The CDR3 loop spans 14 amino acids. Germline lookup yields CDR1 SGHTA and CDR2 FQGNSA. As DNA, the CDR3 is TGTGCCAGCAGCCCCCAGACAGGTCAGGAGACCCAGTACTTC. Translating gives CASSPQTGQETQYF.

This clonotype was picked up a small number of times. V gene TRBV30 combines with J gene TRBJ2-1, with D possibly TRBD2 on 6 matching bases. Germline lookup yields CDR1 GTSNPN and CDR2 SVGIG (reference sequence). V lost 2 bases to trimming and J lost 0 bases, with 17 bases between them. The CDR3 sequence is 17 residues long. The CDR3 region has the DNA TGTGCCTGGAGTCCCCGGGGGTTAGGAAGCTCCTACAATGAGCAGTTCTTC. This sequence encodes CAWSPRGLGSSYNEQFF.

The chain is built from TRBV7-2 and TRBJ1-2; 7 nucleotides line up with TRBD1. The trim removed 5 bases at V and 6 bases at J, leaving 6 bases unmatched. CDR1 and CDR2 from the germline V gene are SGHTA and FQGNSA. This CDR3 spans 13 amino acids. CDR3 loop: CASSTTGFDGYTF. CDR3 coding DNA: TGTGCCAGCAGCACGACAGGGTTTGATGGCTACACCTTC. Filled out from reference TRBV7-2 and TRBJ1-2, the complete variable domain reads GAGVSQSPSNKVTEKGKDVELRCDPISGHTALYWYRQSLGQGLEFLIYFQGNSAPDKSGLPSDRFSAERTGGSVSTLTIQRTQQEDSAVYLCASSTTGFDGYTFGSGTRLTVV.

In its sample, this clonotype was seen many times. V usage is TRBV5-1 and J usage is TRBJ1-1, with D uncertain. CDR3 size: 13 residues. Between the trimmed V and J ends, which lost 1 base and 2 bases, there was a span of 6 bases. Germline loops: CDR1 SGHRS, CDR2 YFSETQ. The chain's CDR3 is CASSLPDNTEAFF. The CDR3 region has the DNA TGCGCCAGCAGCTTGCCAGACAACACTGAAGCTTTCTTT.

In its sample, this clonotype was seen many times. The chain carries TRBV2 and TRBJ1-1; weak D call: TRBD1 (5 bases). Trimming pared 10 bases from V and 0 bases from J, leaving 12 bases between. This CDR3 has 13 amino acids. The germline gives CDR1 SNHLY, CDR2 FYNNEI. CDR3: CANPATVNTEAFF. In nucleotides, the CDR3 is TGTGCCAACCCAGCGACAGTGAACACTGAAGCTTTCTTT.

This clonotype was detected a few times. The chain has TRBV7-2 and TRBJ2-3; TRBD2 aligns across 9 bases. With 2 bases clipped from V and 4 bases from J, the junction kept 4 bases outside the gene matches. The CDR3 is 15 residues long. Germline V gives CDR1 SGHTA, CDR2 FQGNSA. This CDR3 reads CASSLRRGGADTQYF. The DNA of the CDR3 is TGTGCCAGCAGCTTAAGGCGCGGGGGGGCAGATACGCAGTATTTT.

This clonotype was seen repeatedly, ten times or more. The chain recombines TRBV23-1 with TRBJ2-7; 9 positions agree with TRBD1. TRBV23-1 is an ORF for which the function is uncertain. V lost 4 bases and J lost 2; bases outside the gene matches: 6. This CDR3 has 15 amino acids. In DNA, the CDR3 is TGCGCCAGCAGTCTCCGGGACAGGGACGCCTACGAGCAGTACTTC. It translates to CASSLRDRDAYEQYF.

At least ten counts were recorded for this clonotype. The chain joins TRBV14 to TRBJ2-2; 10 bases align to TRBD1. Trimming took 1 base from V and 5 from J; bases not matched to a gene: 4. The CDR3 sequence is 16 residues long. The germline V gene has CDR1 SGHDN and CDR2 FVKESK. Written as DNA, the CDR3 is TGTGCCAGCAGCCAAGGACAGGGGGCGAGAACCGGGGAGCTGTTTTTT. Encoded protein: CASSQGQGARTGELFF.

This clonotype was seen repeatedly, ten times or more. The chain recombines TRBV3-1 with TRBJ1-1; 7 bases align to TRBD1. Looked up from germline, CDR1 is LGHDT and CDR2 is YNNKEL (reference sequence). J lost 7 bases, V lost 0 bases, and 5 bases had no gene match. CDR3 length: 14 amino acids. CDR3: CASSQDRGCCEAFF. The CDR3 region has the DNA TGTGCCAGCAGCCAAGACAGGGGGTGTTGTGAAGCTTTCTTT.

This clonotype was counted between two and nine times. J is TRBJ1-1 and V is TRBV27, with a weak D call TRBD1 (5 bases). The CDR3 is made up of 13 amino acids. Per the germline V gene, CDR1 is MNHEY and CDR2 is SMNVEV (reference sequence). The V end lost 3 bases, the J end lost 6 bases, and 11 bases lay between the germline ends. The CDR3, as DNA: TGTGCCAGCAGTTTGATGACAGCCTCTGAAGCTTTCTTT. Its translation is CASSLMTASEAFF.

The rearrangement links TRBV29-1 to TRBJ1-4; the match to TRBD1 covers 7 bases. J was trimmed by 7 bases and V by 4 bases; bases with no gene match: 3. CDR1 is SQVTM and CDR2 is ANQGSEA in the germline V gene. This CDR3 region has 12 residues. CDR3 nucleotides: TGCAGCGTTGGACAGGGTGGTGAAAAACTGTTTTTT. Its protein product is CSVGQGGEKLFF.

This clonotype has only a few counts. The chain combines TRBV18 with TRBJ2-5, with D perhaps assigned TRBD1 or TRBD2 (5 bases each). Germline V gives CDR1 KGHSH, CDR2 LQKENI. This CDR3 is built from 13 residues. Trimming cost V 6 bases and J 3 bases, with 11 bases left between them. The CDR3 reads CASSPGTKETQYF. CDR3 DNA sequence: TGTGCCAGCTCGCCGGGGACCAAAGAGACCCAGTACTTC.

This clonotype came up many times. V and J are TRBV5-5 and TRBJ1-2; D uncertain. The CDR3 is 14 amino acids. The germline V gene encodes CDR1 SGHKS and CDR2 YYEKEE (reference sequence). The germline V and J ends were trimmed by 2 bases and 6 bases, with 14 bases remaining between them. The CDR3 nucleotides are TGTGCCAGCAGCTTTGCACATAGGGCGGATGGCTACACCTTC. It yields the protein CASSFAHRADGYTF. Based on the CDR3 plus reference TRBV5-5 and TRBJ1-2, the full variable domain is DAGVTQSPTHLIKTRGQQVTLRCSPISGHKSVSWYQQVLGQGPQFIFQYYEKEERGRGNFPDRFSARQFPNYSSELNVNALLLGDSALYLCASSFAHRADGYTFGSGTRLTVV.

This sequence joins TRBV10-3 and TRBJ2-2; D is possibly TRBD1 or TRBD2 (5 bases each). CDR1 is ENHRY, CDR2 SYGVKD, per germline. V was trimmed by 3 bases and J by 4 bases, leaving 15 bases between them. The CDR3 sequence is 16 residues long. CDR3: CAISDWGKRTTGELFF. CDR3 sequence (DNA): TGTGCCATCAGTGATTGGGGCAAGCGGACCACCGGGGAGCTGTTTTTT.

This clonotype was counted only a few times. The chain carries TRBV11-2 and TRBJ2-1; 15 bases fit TRBD2. Trimming removed 1 base from V and 4 bases from J; junction bases left unmatched: 8. This CDR3 has 19 amino acids. CDR1 is SGHAT, CDR2 FQNNGV, per germline. The DNA of the CDR3 is TGTGCCAGCAGCTTAGCCTCCCTAGGACTAGCGGGGGGGTACAATGAGCAGTTCTTC. Amino acids: CASSLASLGLAGGYNEQFF. The entire variable domain, with the rest obtained from reference TRBV11-2 and TRBJ2-1, is as follows: EAGVAQSPRYKIIEKRQSVAFWCNPISGHATLYWYQQILGQGPKLLIQFQNNGVVDDSQLPKDRFSAERLKGVDSTLKIQPAKLEDSAVYLCASSLASLGLAGGYNEQFFGPGTRLTVL.

This clonotype has more than one count but fewer than ten. This chain joins TRBV4-3 and TRBJ2-5; D is unresolved. Deletions cut 2 bases from V and 4 bases from J, with 8 bases between. The CDR3 length is 13 residues. Germline-derived CDR1 and CDR2 are LGHNA and YSLEER. CDR3 amino acids: CASSQRLGETQYF. CDR3 DNA sequence: TGCGCCAGCAGCCAACGCCTCGGAGAGACCCAGTACTTC.

This clonotype showed up just a few times. This chain uses TRBV29-1 with TRBJ1-1, with TRBD1 matching 12 bases. V lost 7 bases and J lost 5; bases outside the gene matches: 5. The CDR3 loop spans 13 amino acids. CDR1 and CDR2 (germline): SQVTM, ANQGSEA. The DNA of the CDR3 is TGCAGCGCGTCGGGACAGGGGGCAACTGAAGCTTTCTTT. Protein: CSASGQGATEAFF.

The chain uses TRBV12-3 or TRBV12-4 and TRBJ2-6; unclear D gene. Trimming removed 6 bases at V and 4 bases at J, with 13 bases between. The CDR3 is made up of 15 amino acids. DNA for the CDR3: TGTGCCAGCAGCCCCGTCGGGCGAGGGGCCAACGTCCTGACTTTC. Translating it yields CASSPVGRGANVLTF.

This clonotype was counted many times. V and J are TRBV11-2 and TRBJ1-1; unclear D gene. This CDR3 comprises 14 residues. CDR1 and CDR2 from the germline V gene are SGHAT and FQNNGV. V was cut by 4 bases and J by 6 bases, with 15 bases left in between. The CDR3 DNA follows: TGTGCCAGCAGCTCGACCGGGGAGAGCCCTGAAGCTTTCTTT. It encodes CASSSTGESPEAFF.

In this sample, this clonotype turned up a few times. This chain connects TRBV2 to TRBJ1-2, with 11 bases that match TRBD1. This CDR3 is 15 amino acids long. Germline CDR1 SNHLY, CDR2 FYNNEI. The V and J ends lost 2 bases and 4 bases, in that order; junction bases with no gene match: 3. CDR3 nucleotide sequence: TGTGCCAGCAGTGAATTAGGGACAGGGGGCTATGGCTACACCTTC. Encoded protein: CASSELGTGGYGYTF. The full variable domain, rest sourced from reference TRBV2 and TRBJ1-2, is EPEVTQTPSHQVTQMGQEVILRCVPISNHLYFYWYRQILGQKVEFLVSFYNNEISEKSEIFDDQFSVERPDGSNFTLKIRSTKLEDSAMYFCASSELGTGGYGYTFGSGTRLTVV.

This clonotype was detected many times. The chain couples TRBV4-1 to TRBJ1-1; D gene ambiguous. Between the trimmed V and J ends, which lost 5 bases and 3 bases, there was a span of 16 bases. In germline, CDR1 is MGHRA, CDR2 YSYEKL. This CDR3 has 15 amino acids. CDR3 region: CASSGVGRSYTEAFF. CDR3 nucleotide sequence: TGCGCCAGCAGCGGGGTAGGTAGGTCATACACTGAAGCTTTCTTT.

This clonotype showed up just a few times. The chain carries TRBV7-9 and TRBJ1-2; no reliable D call. The V and J ends lost 7 bases and 8 bases respectively, with 20 bases between them. The CDR3 extends over 14 amino acids. CDR1 SEHNR and CDR2 FQNEAQ come from the germline V gene (reference sequence). This CDR3 reads CASNDLNGIQGYTF. For the CDR3, the DNA is TGTGCCAGCAACGACCTCAACGGGATTCAGGGCTACACCTTC.

This clonotype was seen more than once but under ten times. V is TRBV7-2 and J is TRBJ1-2, with TRBD1 identical over 8 bases. The germline gives CDR1 SGHTA, CDR2 FQGNSA. V shed 5 bases and J 2 bases; nucleotides not matched to a gene: 10. The CDR3 sequence is 16 residues long. Written as DNA, the CDR3 is TGTGCCAGCAGCCCATCTAACAGGGGGGGGAACTATGGCTACACCTTC. Its protein product is CASSPSNRGGNYGYTF.